This T cell receptor (beta chain) appears in the sequencing data of a study of T-cell memory formation after mild COVID-19 (TCRdb year 2021). Study-level background: TCR sequence clusters from the two donors were found to be largely donor specific. In a couple of donors, T-cell clones that expanded and contracted after mild COVID-19 were tracked by sequencing TCRalpha and TCRbeta repertoires over time. Two young, previously healthy adult volunteers, one female and one male, were included in the cohort.

The reads were generated on an Illumina NovaSeq 6000. TCRalpha and TCRbeta cDNA libraries were constructed by 5'RACE with constant-segment primers, with sample barcodes and unique molecular identifiers being introduced. RNA was extracted from every sample with Trizol reagent. Libraries were amplified in two PCR steps, with a second sample barcode and Illumina TruSeq adapters added in the second step. Libraries were sequenced on an Illumina NovaSeq with 2 x 150 bp paired-end reads. Per the source publication's procedure: Demultiplexing of reads and collapsing into UMI-guided consensus sequences were performed with migec v1.2.7. Using mixcr v2.1.11, UMI consensuses were aligned to TRA and TRB V and J templates and then assembled into clonotypes. A clonotype was counted as expanded or contracted only when both edgeR and NoisET called the clonotype significant, with the noise models trained on biological replicates. edgeR calls used a false discovery rate-adjusted p below 0.01 and a log2 fold-change threshold of 1. As an exploratory analysis of dynamics, PCA with hierarchical clustering was applied to max-normalized trajectories of the 1000 most abundant clonotypes. Separately sequenced CD4+ and CD8+ repertoires were used to assign the CD4 or CD8 phenotype of responding clones. TCRdb took the public reads, trimmed them with fastp at Q25, ran MiXCR for clone calling and kept in-frame beta chains. Every distinct CDR3 protein forms one entry, paired with its most common genes and DNA. The V and J calls, along with clone size, are taken from TCRdb and not from the paper's own processing. A total of approximately 410,000 distinct CDR3 sequences appear in this sample, more than 20% of them only once. The ten most abundant clones make up roughly 14% of the sample.

PBMCs were isolated by Ficoll-Paque density gradient centrifugation. CDR1 MNHEY and CDR2 SVGAGI are derived from the germline V gene. At the junction V is shortened by 0 bases and J by 0 bases, with 17 bases in between. Its CDR3 holds 18 amino acids, cysteine through phenylalanine. Of all the DNA, just the CDR3 is kept, 54 bases in frame from base 1. The research as a whole found: Contracting CD4+ clones turned up mainly in the CM and EM memory subsets, whereas EMRA was where CD8+ clones were enriched. Clones contracting from day 15 to 85 had balanced CD4/CD8 phenotypes, while a second wave expanding from day 15 to 37 was biased towards CD4+. SARS-CoV-2 specificity was not confirmed for the second-wave clones peaking on day 37. Only two mild cases were covered in the study, and larger cohorts including severe cases with pre-infection samples were considered necessary. Some responding clones were detected in pre-infection memory, which suggested that pre-existing cross-reactive memory T cells had joined the SARS-CoV-2 response.

On this clonotype itself: Which antigen it targets is not known. No qualities accompany the bases; no much larger clone lies one base away.

The specimen was PBMCs or a T cell subset sorted from them (not recorded which). This chain joins TRBV6-5 to TRBJ1-1, and the D gene may be TRBD1, 6 bases matching. This receptor was identified in an adult woman who had mild COVID-19 (a few samples of this study predate the infection). The sample titles of this study are shuffled in the database, so cell type and time point are left out; the donor was told from shared clones. The bases are TGTGCCAGCAGTTACTCGTTTCAGGGGCAGGAGGTGAACACTGAAGCTTTCTTT. Its protein is CASSYSFQGQEVNTEAFF.